The 13 T cell receptor beta chains in this list originate from one sample, sequenced in a study of beta chain features in type 1 diabetes. Expressed TCRB transcripts were sequenced, since all the RNA that had been isolated was reverse transcribed. Profiling relied on immunoSEQ multiplex PCR, and the TCRdb table lists in-frame clones only, not all of them. The sample holds 110,000 or so clones; approximately 39% are singletons and the top ten take over 0.05%. Input material: stem cell memory CD4+ T cells from blood. Receptors were obtained from a woman aged 18-35 years in good health.

This chain connects TRBV6-5 to TRBJ2-2; a possible D gene is TRBD1 (5 bases). The V gene's germline CDR1 is MNHEY and CDR2 SVGAGI. The CDR3 is 13 amino acids. Trimming took off 6 bases at V and 2 bases at J, with 7 bases between the two ends. The CDR3 region is CASRDTNTGELFF. CDR3 DNA sequence: TGTGCCAGCAGGGACACAAACACCGGGGAGCTGTTTTTT.

The chain recombines TRBV7-6 with TRBJ2-7; TRBD2 matches 11 bases. Unmatched junction bases numbered 7, after V lost 1 base and J lost 5 bases. CDR1 SGHVS and CDR2 FNYEAQ come from the germline V gene. This CDR3 spans 16 amino acids. CDR3 protein: CASSLEVTSGSNEQYF. DNA for the CDR3: TGTGCCAGCAGCTTAGAGGTAACTAGCGGGAGTAACGAGCAGTACTTC.

The CDR3 loop reads CAWTPRLRRNYGYTF. The CDR3 bases are TGTGCCTGGACCCCTAGGTTGCGCAGAAACTATGGCTACACCTTC. The chain uses TRBV30 and TRBJ1-2; D not resolved. This CDR3 is 15 amino acids long. Trimming pared 4 bases from V and 2 bases from J, leaving 17 bases between. Germline V gene lookup returns CDR1 GTSNPN and CDR2 SVGIG (reference sequence).

This clone has only one observation. The chain recombines TRBV2 with TRBJ1-2; no definite D call. V dropped 6 bases and J dropped 5 bases, with 13 bases sitting between them. CDR3 length: 13 residues. CDR1 and CDR2 (germline): SNHLY, FYNNEI. The CDR3 reads CASRANPGYGYTF. The CDR3 nucleotides read TGTGCCAGCAGGGCAAACCCAGGATATGGCTACACCTTC.

V usage is TRBV7-2 and J usage is TRBJ2-2; 11 bases are a match to TRBD2. The CDR3 loop spans 16 amino acids. Unmatched junction bases numbered 2, after V lost 5 bases and J lost 0 bases. From germline, CDR1 is SGHTA and CDR2 FQGNSA. The chain's CDR3 is CASSGGLAANTGELFF. In DNA form, the CDR3 reads TGTGCCAGCAGCGGGGGACTAGCGGCGAACACCGGGGAGCTGTTTTTT. Filled out from reference TRBV7-2 and TRBJ2-2, the complete variable domain reads GAGVSQSPSNKVTEKGKDVELRCDPISGHTALYWYRQSLGQGLEFLIYFQGNSAPDKSGLPSDRFSAERTGGSVSTLTIQRTQQEDSAVYLCASSGGLAANTGELFFGEGSRLTVL.

J is TRBJ2-7 and V is TRBV28; D may be TRBD1 (6 bases). Deletions cut 1 base from V and 5 bases from J, with 18 bases between. The CDR3 covers 16 residues. Germline V gene lookup returns CDR1 MDHEN and CDR2 SYDVKM. CDR3 DNA sequence: TGTGCCAGCAGTTTATTCCCAGGACAGAAAGCCCACGAGCAGTACTTC. Translating gives CASSLFPGQKAHEQYF.

In its sample, this clone was seen a few times. The rearrangement uses TRBV7-8 and TRBJ1-2, with 12 bases that match TRBD1. Germline CDR1 is SGHVS and CDR2 is FQNEAQ. V lost 3 bases to trimming and J lost 5 bases; unmatched junction nucleotides: 7. The CDR3 contains 16 residues. The CDR3 sequence: CASSLEPGQGAYGYTF. CDR3 nucleotide sequence: TGTGCCAGCAGCTTGGAGCCGGGACAGGGGGCATATGGCTACACCTTC.

The CDR3 here is CASSDPRDRGFWNTEAFF. The CDR3 DNA follows: TGTGCCAGCAGCGACCCCCGGGACAGGGGTTTTTGGAACACTGAAGCTTTCTTT. J is TRBJ1-1 and V is TRBV7-9; TRBD1 agrees at 10 bases. Germline assignment: CDR1 SEHNR and CDR2 FQNEAQ (reference sequence). This CDR3 has 18 amino acids. V gave up 5 bases and J gave up 1 base; unmatched junction bases: 13.

In this sample, this clone turned up a few times. The chain is built from TRBV28 and TRBJ1-2; 7 positions match TRBD1. Germline loops: CDR1 MDHEN, CDR2 SYDVKM. CDR3 size: 15 residues. Trimming cost V 3 bases and J 3 bases; bases outside gene matches: 7. CDR3 coding DNA: TGTGCCAGCAGTTTTAAGCAGGGGGGACACTATGGCTACACCTTC. The encoded protein is CASSFKQGGHYGYTF.

This chain joins TRBV5-1 and TRBJ2-7; D is perhaps TRBD2 (5 bases). The V and J ends lost 5 bases and 7 bases respectively, with 16 bases between them. The CDR3 has 13 residues. Germline V CDR1 and CDR2: SGHRS, YFSETQ. The CDR3 sequence is CASRGNSGGEQYF. In DNA form, the CDR3 reads TGCGCCAGCAGGGGGAACAGCGGCGGAGAGCAGTACTTC.

The rearrangement links TRBV18 to TRBJ2-7; TRBD1 agrees at 9 bases. The CDR3 contains 14 residues. The V gene's germline CDR1 is KGHSH and CDR2 LQKENI. Trimming removed 2 bases from V and 3 bases from J; junction bases left unmatched: 2. The CDR3 DNA is TGTGCCAGCTCACCAGGGGACAGGGTCTACGAGCAGTACTTC. Translation: CASSPGDRVYEQYF.

This clone turned up a few times. The chain links TRBV5-1 to TRBJ2-1; 7 bases are a match to TRBD1. V was pared by 4 bases and J by 0 bases, with 4 bases of the junction left unmatched. Germline values: CDR1 SGHRS, CDR2 YFSETQ. This CDR3 is 15 amino acids long. The CDR3 loop is CASSQGQLSYNEQFF. DNA of the CDR3: TGCGCCAGCAGCCAGGGACAGCTCTCCTACAATGAGCAGTTCTTC.

This chain uses TRBV2 with TRBJ2-2; D remains ambiguous. The V gene lost 6 bases and the J gene lost 1 base, with 3 bases spanning the gap. Per germline, CDR1 SNHLY and CDR2 FYNNEI. The CDR3 length is 12 residues. This chain's CDR3 is CASRRNTGELFF. DNA for the CDR3: TGTGCCAGCAGGAGGAACACCGGGGAGCTGTTTTTT.